This is a list of T cell receptor beta chains from one sample in a study of Ad26.COV2.S vaccination and SARS-CoV-2 variants. Method: immunoSEQ multiplex PCR; TCRdb's copy keeps in-frame clones and lacks some. The sample shows about 350,000 clones, roughly 89% of them seen only once. The input for sequencing was peripheral blood, taken in a trial of Ad26.COV2.S vaccine versus placebo. These receptors came from a person between 18 and 60 years old who received the Ad26.COV2.S COVID-19 vaccine or a placebo. Each CDR3 is given with its conserved first and last residue.

v_gene,j_gene,CDR3aa
TRBV5-1,TRBJ2-3,CASSPGQSTDTQYF
TRBV3-1/TRBV3-2,TRBJ1-2,CASSFGGGYTF
TRBV18,TRBJ2-1,CASSPPLDLNEQFF
TRBV15,TRBJ1-6,CATSRAGVGNSPLHF
TRBV27,TRBJ1-2,CASSFTVGVGYTF
TRBV3-1/TRBV3-2,TRBJ1-5,CASSQGSGVNQPQHF
TRBV9,TRBJ2-1,CASSVARGLNNEQFF
TRBV2,TRBJ1-5,CASSAGRRENQPQHF
TRBV19,TRBJ2-3,CASSIESTDTQYF
TRBV30,TRBJ1-1,CAWSKDRDRSQAFF
TRBV5-1,TRBJ1-1,CASAKDRADTEAFF
TRBV4-1,TRBJ1-2,CASSQGSRAGGWDGYTF
TRBV6-6,TRBJ2-5,CASSRTGYGETQYF
TRBV18,TRBJ2-7,CASSSYRTVSYEQYF
TRBV4-2,TRBJ1-4,CASSQDPDPDEKLFF
TRBV10-1,TRBJ2-2,CASGSGRASGTGELFF
TRBV4-3,TRBJ1-4,CASSQGTEVYSTNEKLFF
TRBV3-1/TRBV3-2,TRBJ1-4,CASSQERSGQGFEKLFF
TRBV9,TRBJ2-1,CASSVGEGKQFF
TRBV9,TRBJ2-7,CASSVASGQAYEQYF
TRBV6-6,TRBJ1-5,CASSYSGARNQPQHF
TRBV5-4,TRBJ2-3,CASSASGLATDTQYF
TRBV3-1/TRBV3-2,TRBJ2-7,CASSQARTGAYEQYF
TRBV27,TRBJ2-7,CASSFSRVHEQYF
TRBV5-6,TRBJ1-5,CASSLRNQPQHF
TRBV9,TRBJ1-6,CASSDGQDSPLHF
TRBV29-1,TRBJ2-2,CSVPGTSNTGELFF
TRBV24-1,TRBJ1-1,CATSDSRLSTTEAFF
TRBV28,TRBJ2-1,CASSTGQGLASRYNEQFF
TRBV9,TRBJ2-2,CASSAYHTGELFF
TRBV19,TRBJ1-5,CASSMEVRVWQPQHF
TRBV5-1,TRBJ2-7,CASSWGGNSYEQYF
TRBV3-1/TRBV3-2,TRBJ1-5,CASSQDQGYQPQHF
TRBV9,TRBJ1-2,CASSVDGTGGGYTF